The 22 T cell receptor beta chains below were found in one sample sequenced in a study of T-cell reconstitution after alpha-beta-depleted transplantation in children (dated by TCRdb to about 2016). Library method: PCR. The instrument given in TCRdb is Illumina HiSeq 2500. TCR libraries were prepared with molecular barcoding, using unique molecular identifiers to normalize TCRbeta repertoire quantification. Starting from the raw public reads, TCRdb applied fastp trimming at Q25, assembled clones with MiXCR and retained in-frame beta chains. All rows with the same CDR3 protein become a single entry with the most common DNA and genes. The sample table contains over 300,000 distinct CDR3 sequences; only one count was recorded for about a tenth of them. Around 2.5% of the sample lies in the top ten. The sample was PBMCs from the stem cell graft donor, taken from the stem cell graft. Receptors originate from a human donor who donated a stem cell graft to a child with acute lymphoblastic leukemia.

This clonotype was recorded many times. This chain uses TRBV20-1 with TRBJ2-7; 9 nucleotides line up with TRBD2. The CDR3 has 14 residues. The V gene's germline CDR1 is DFQATT and CDR2 SNEGSKA (reference sequence). The V and J ends lost 3 bases and 2 bases, in that order; junction bases with no gene match: 5. The DNA of the CDR3 is TGCAGTGCTAGCCCGACTAGCGGAACCTACGAGCAGTACTTC. Encoded protein: CSASPTSGTYEQYF.

This clonotype appeared a few times. The rearrangement joins TRBV11-1 to TRBJ2-6; maybe TRBD1 (6 bases). This CDR3 region has 18 residues. The germline V gene has CDR1 SGHAT and CDR2 FQDESV (reference sequence). V lost 2 bases and J 2 bases, leaving 16 bases between the germline ends. The CDR3 bases are TGTGCCAGCAGCTTACTTCAGGGGTCTTCCCCTGGGGCCAACGTCCTGACTTTC. This translates into CASSLLQGSSPGANVLTF.

V usage is TRBV29-1 and J usage is TRBJ2-2; 9 bases map to TRBD2. With 5 bases clipped from V and 6 bases from J, the junction kept 10 bases outside the gene matches. Germline CDR1 reads SQVTM; CDR2 reads ANQGSEA. The CDR3 has 15 amino acids. The CDR3 sequence is CSVRVSGSYAGELFF. CDR3 nucleotides: TGCAGCGTTCGTGTTAGCGGGAGTTACGCCGGGGAGCTGTTTTTT.

In its sample, this clonotype was seen a few times. The chain recombines TRBV10-3 with TRBJ2-1, with 15 bases identical to TRBD2. The CDR3 runs to 18 residues. CDR1 is ENHRY and CDR2 is SYGVKD in the germline V gene. Trimming at V came to 4 bases and at J to 8 bases, leaving 12 bases not matched to a gene. CDR3 bases: TGTGCCATCAGTGTCCGGACTAGCGGGAGGGCCCGGTGGGATGAGCAGTTCTTC. It yields the protein CAISVRTSGRARWDEQFF.

V is TRBV7-9 and J is TRBJ1-4; D is unresolved. The CDR3 spans 15 residues. Trimming removed 5 bases from V and 4 bases from J, with 14 bases in between. CDR1 is SEHNR, CDR2 FQNEAQ, per germline (reference sequence). The CDR3 here is CASSPDGSFNEKLFF. The CDR3 DNA reads TGTGCCAGCAGCCCGGACGGATCCTTTAATGAAAAACTGTTTTTT.

The chain uses TRBV3-1 and TRBJ2-7; D might be TRBD1 (8 bases). The germline V gene encodes CDR1 LGHDT and CDR2 YNNKEL (reference sequence). V lost 4 bases, J lost 5 bases, and 27 bases lay in between. The CDR3 length is 18 residues. The DNA of the CDR3 is TGTGCCAGCAGCCGAACCCCCTGGGAGGGGACAGGTGTCCACGAGCAGTACTTC. This sequence encodes CASSRTPWEGTGVHEQYF.

This clonotype was detected only a few times. The CDR3 protein is CASRPGTYSGNTIYF. In nucleotides, the CDR3 is TGTGCCAGTAGACCCGGGACCTACTCTGGAAACACCATATATTTT. The chain combines TRBV27 with TRBJ1-3; tentatively, D is TRBD1 (5 bases). The CDR3 length is 15 residues. With 9 bases removed from V and 0 bases from J, the gap between germline ends came to 15 bases. Germline V gene sequence: CDR1 MNHEY, CDR2 SMNVEV (reference sequence).

This clonotype has more than one count but fewer than ten. This chain connects TRBV19 to TRBJ2-1, with D tentatively TRBD1 (6 bases). The V and J ends lost 4 bases and 4 bases respectively, with 14 bases between them. The CDR3 is 15 residues long. Germline V gives CDR1 LNHDA, CDR2 SQIVND (reference sequence). CDR3 residues: CASSTAGTTYNEQFF. The DNA for the CDR3 is TGTGCCAGTAGTACAGCCGGGACAACTTACAATGAGCAGTTCTTC.

The CDR3 DNA follows: TGTGCCAGCAGTACGCGGGGCGAGGCCTACGAGCAGTACTTC. It encodes CASSTRGEAYEQYF. The chain joins TRBV12-3 or TRBV12-4 to TRBJ2-7; tentatively, D is TRBD2 (6 bases). The CDR3 is made up of 14 amino acids. Trimming removed 5 bases at V and 2 bases at J, with 13 bases between.

This clonotype was observed at least ten times. The J gene is TRBJ1-1, the V gene TRBV9; D is possibly TRBD1 (5 bases). Germline V gene data show CDR1 as SGDLS and CDR2 as YYNGEE. Trimming removed 0 bases at V and 1 base at J, with 19 bases between. CDR3 length: 18 residues. The CDR3 here is CASSVDPGAGSGNTEAFF. CDR3 coding DNA: TGTGCCAGCAGCGTAGATCCCGGGGCAGGGTCAGGGAACACTGAAGCTTTCTTT.

The gene calls are TRBV7-2 and TRBJ2-3, with a weak D call TRBD2 (7 bases). The germline CDR1 and CDR2 sequences are SGHTA and FQGNSA. The V end was cut by 5 bases, the J end by 5 bases, with 20 bases between. The CDR3 totals 16 residues. The CDR3 DNA sequence: TGTGCCAGCAGCCGATCGGCGAGGGGGGGTGAAGATACGCAGTATTTT. Protein sequence: CASSRSARGGEDTQYF.

This clonotype was detected ten times or more. This chain uses TRBV6-5 with TRBJ2-7; TRBD1 aligns across 7 bases. The CDR3 covers 15 residues. The germline V gene has CDR1 MNHEY and CDR2 SVGAGI. V was clipped by 4 bases and J by 5 bases; unmatched bases: 11. DNA for the CDR3: TGTGCCAGCAGTTTTACAGGGGTCTCGCACCACGAGCAGTACTTC. Translation: CASSFTGVSHHEQYF.

The J gene is TRBJ2-3, the V gene TRBV20-1; TRBD2 agrees at 7 bases. The CDR3 spans 15 residues. The junction had 13 bases not matched to a gene; V was cut back by 4 bases and J by 6 bases. Germline values: CDR1 DFQATT, CDR2 SNEGSKA (reference sequence). The CDR3 DNA follows: TGCAGTGCTACCGCTCTAGCGGATAGAGTGGATACGCAGTATTTT. As protein: CSATALADRVDTQYF.

The chain is built from TRBV19 and TRBJ2-1; D might be TRBD2 (6 bases). The germline gives CDR1 LNHDA, CDR2 SQIVND (reference sequence). The CDR3 contains 12 residues. Trimming cost V 3 bases and J 6 bases, with 6 bases left between them. Here the CDR3 reads CASSMGGNEQFF. CDR3 coding DNA: TGTGCCAGTAGTATGGGAGGCAATGAGCAGTTCTTC.

This clonotype was picked up many times. The V gene is TRBV28, the J gene TRBJ1-5; maybe TRBD1 (6 bases). The CDR3 runs 16 residues. Trimming took off 3 bases at V and 4 bases at J, with 16 bases between the two ends. Germline lookup yields CDR1 MDHEN and CDR2 SYDVKM. The CDR3, as DNA: TGTGCCAGCAGTTTCCTCCCCAGGGGACGGAATCAGCCCCAGCATTTT. Translated: CASSFLPRGRNQPQHF.

The chain joins TRBV6-5 to TRBJ1-6, with D maybe TRBD1 (5 bases). With 9 bases removed from V and 6 bases from J, the gap between germline ends came to 6 bases. Germline V gene sequence: CDR1 MNHEY, CDR2 SVGAGI. The CDR3 is 11 residues long. The chain's CDR3 is CARTVNSPLHF. In nucleotides, the CDR3 is TGTGCCAGGACAGTTAATTCACCCCTCCACTTT.

This sequence joins TRBV25-1 and TRBJ1-2; 10 positions match TRBD1. CDR3 length: 13 amino acids. Germline values: CDR1 MGHDK, CDR2 SYGVNS. Trimming at V came to 4 bases and at J to 7 bases, leaving 3 bases not matched to a gene. The CDR3, as DNA: TGTGCCAGCAGTGCCGGGACAGGGGTTGGCTACACCTTC. The encoded protein is CASSAGTGVGYTF.

Worth noting for this clonotype: With a much larger clone just one base away, this may be a read error. V is TRBV6-5 and J is TRBJ2-1, with 8 bases that match TRBD1. CDR3 length: 15 amino acids. Germline V gene data show CDR1 as MNHEY and CDR2 as SVGAGI. The CDR3 reads CASGYFGQGYNEQFF. CDR3 bases: TGTGCCAGCGGTTACTTCGGACAGGGTTACAATGAGCAGTTCTTC.

In its sample, this clonotype was seen many times. V usage is TRBV12-3 or TRBV12-4 and J usage is TRBJ2-1; D gene uncertain. This CDR3 comprises 13 residues. The germline V and J ends were trimmed by 6 bases and 5 bases, with 11 bases remaining between them. Here the CDR3 DNA reads TGTGCCAGCAGCCCCGGTCCGGACAATGAGCAGTTCTTC. Protein: CASSPGPDNEQFF.

This clonotype occurred many times. This chain connects TRBV3-1 to TRBJ2-3, with D possibly matching TRBD2 (5 bases). CDR3 length equals 11 residues. Deletions cut 6 bases from V and 10 bases from J, with 11 bases between. In germline, CDR1 is LGHDT, CDR2 YNNKEL (reference sequence). CDR3 loop: CASRFRDSQYF. CDR3 DNA sequence: TGTGCCAGCAGGTTCCGGGATTCGCAGTATTTT.

This clonotype was picked up a small number of times. The rearrangement links TRBV25-1 to TRBJ2-7, with D perhaps matching TRBD2 (6 bases). CDR1 is MGHDK, CDR2 SYGVNS, per germline. This CDR3 spans 15 amino acids. The germline V and J ends were trimmed by 4 bases and 2 bases, with 15 bases remaining between them. This chain's CDR3 is CASSGSRDSTYEQYF. CDR3 DNA sequence: TGTGCCAGCAGTGGTTCACGGGACTCCACCTACGAGCAGTACTTC.

The table lists this clonotype with a few counts. V is TRBV20-1 and J is TRBJ2-1; a weak D match, TRBD1 (7 bases). The CDR3 loop spans 15 amino acids. Germline V gives CDR1 DFQATT, CDR2 SNEGSKA (reference sequence). Trimming cost V 3 bases and J 8 bases, with 20 bases left between them. CDR3: CSASGGGAGVHEQFF. DNA for the CDR3: TGCAGTGCTAGCGGAGGGGGCGCGGGTGTCCATGAGCAGTTCTTC.